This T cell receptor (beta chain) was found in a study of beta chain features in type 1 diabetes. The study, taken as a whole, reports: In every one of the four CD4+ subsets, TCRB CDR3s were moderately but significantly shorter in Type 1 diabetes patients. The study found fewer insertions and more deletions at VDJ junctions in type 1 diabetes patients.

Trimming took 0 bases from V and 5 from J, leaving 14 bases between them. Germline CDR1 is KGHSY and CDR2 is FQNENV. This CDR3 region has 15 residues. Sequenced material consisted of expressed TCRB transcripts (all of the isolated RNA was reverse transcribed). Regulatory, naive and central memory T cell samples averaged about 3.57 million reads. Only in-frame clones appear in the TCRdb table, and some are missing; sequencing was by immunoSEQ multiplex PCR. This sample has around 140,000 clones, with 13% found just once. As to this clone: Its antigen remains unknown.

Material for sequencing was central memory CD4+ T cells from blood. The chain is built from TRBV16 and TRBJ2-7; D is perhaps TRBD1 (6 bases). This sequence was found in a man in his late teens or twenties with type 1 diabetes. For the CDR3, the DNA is TGTGCCAGCAGCCAATCTGGGGGCAATCCCCACGAGCAGTACTTC. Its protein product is CASSQSGGNPHEQYF.